Below, 11 T cell receptor beta chains from the same sample are listed, as sequenced in a study of blood T cell repertoires in COVID-19. Sequencing used immunoSEQ multiplex PCR; TCRdb keeps in-frame clones, though not all of them. The data show 35,000 to 40,000 clones, with around nine tenths seen just once and roughly 32% held by the top ten. Sequenced sample: peripheral blood. These receptors came from a man in his sixties or seventies with active COVID-19.

The V call is TRBV24-1, the J call TRBJ2-2; D perhaps matches TRBD1 (5 bases). This CDR3 contains 14 residues. V gave up 4 bases and J gave up 6 bases, with 11 bases separating them. CDR1 and CDR2 (germline): KGHDR, SFDVKD. This chain's CDR3 is CATSDLRVSGELFF. The CDR3 DNA is TGTGCCACCAGTGACCTCAGGGTGTCCGGGGAGCTGTTTTTT.

The rearrangement uses TRBV4-2 and TRBJ1-3, with TRBD1 as a possible D gene (5 bases). Trimming took 0 bases from V and 1 from J, leaving 22 bases between them. Germline-derived CDR1 and CDR2 are LGHNA and YNFKEQ. This CDR3 region has 20 residues. The CDR3 sequence: CASSQDRALLKGRSGNTIYF. DNA for the CDR3: TGTGCCAGCAGCCAAGATAGGGCTCTTTTAAAGGGGCGGTCTGGAAACACCATATATTTT.

This chain connects TRBV7-6 to TRBJ1-5; 10 bases line up with TRBD1. V shed 2 bases, J shed 5 bases, and the junction held 3 bases outside the gene matches. Germline CDR1 SGHVS, CDR2 FNYEAQ. CDR3 length: 15 amino acids. The CDR3, as DNA: TGTGCCAGCAGCTTACTGGGGACAGGGGATCAGCCCCAGCATTTT. It yields the protein CASSLLGTGDQPQHF.

V is TRBV18 and J is TRBJ1-1, with a possible D match to TRBD1 (5 bases). The CDR3 has 15 residues. The germline V gene encodes CDR1 KGHSH and CDR2 LQKENI. The V end lost 2 bases, the J end lost 0 bases, and 10 bases lay between the germline ends. CDR3 coding DNA: TGTGCCAGCTCACCAACTCTGACAGTGAACACTGAAGCTTTCTTT. It is translated as CASSPTLTVNTEAFF.

This sequence joins TRBV4-1 and TRBJ1-3; maybe TRBD1 (6 bases). V lost 2 bases to trimming and J lost 3 bases, with 17 bases between them. The V gene's germline CDR1 is MGHRA and CDR2 YSYEKL. The CDR3 has 17 residues. The CDR3 sequence is CASSQPKTGFVGNTIYF. The CDR3 nucleotides are TGCGCCAGCAGCCAACCCAAAACAGGGTTTGTTGGAAACACCATATATTTT.

This rearrangement joins TRBV28 to TRBJ2-5, with 8 bases identical to TRBD2. The CDR3 covers 15 residues. The germline CDR1 and CDR2 sequences are MDHEN and SYDVKM. The ends lost 5 bases at V and 6 bases at J; junction bases unmatched: 11. The CDR3: CASSPGTRSLKTQYF. As DNA, the CDR3 is TGTGCCAGCAGTCCCGGGACTAGGTCGTTGAAGACCCAGTACTTC. The whole variable domain, remainder taken from reference TRBV28 and TRBJ2-5, is DVKVTQSSRYLVKRTGEKVFLECVQDMDHENMFWYRQDPGLGLRLIYFSYDVKMKEKGDIPEGYSVSREKKERFSLILESASTNQTSMYLCASSPGTRSLKTQYFGPGTRLLVL.

The genes are TRBV28 and TRBJ1-4; 8 bases fit TRBD1. Germline CDR1 is MDHEN and CDR2 is SYDVKM. This CDR3 comprises 15 residues. V lost 4 bases to trimming and J lost 4 bases; unmatched junction nucleotides: 5. CDR3 loop: CASSSQGAGNEKLFF. CDR3 DNA sequence: TGTGCCAGCAGTTCCCAGGGGGCGGGTAATGAAAAACTGTTTTTT.

The gene calls are TRBV19 and TRBJ2-7, with 7 bases aligning to TRBD2. This CDR3 contains 13 residues. CDR1 and CDR2 (germline): LNHDA, SQIVND (reference sequence). The V gene end was trimmed by 5 bases and the J gene end by 2 bases; junction bases not matched to a gene: 3. DNA for the CDR3: TGTGCCAGTAGTCCTAGCGGCCCCTACGAGCAGTACTTC. This codes for CASSPSGPYEQYF.

The chain carries TRBV18 and TRBJ1-2, with a tentative D call TRBD1 (6 bases). The CDR3 sequence is 14 residues long. Trimming cost V 3 bases and J 8 bases, with 16 bases left between them. CDR1 is KGHSH, CDR2 LQKENI, per germline. In DNA, the CDR3 is TGTGCCAGCTCACCCAAGACAGGTGAATACGGCTACACCTTC. Its protein product is CASSPKTGEYGYTF.

The gene calls are TRBV28 and TRBJ2-2, with unresolved D. The germline V gene has CDR1 MDHEN and CDR2 SYDVKM. V gave up 6 bases and J gave up 6 bases, with 17 bases separating them. CDR3 length: 15 amino acids. This CDR3 reads CASSPPPSVPGELFF. In nucleotides, the CDR3 is TGTGCCAGCAGCCCACCGCCCAGCGTTCCCGGGGAGCTGTTTTTT. Together with reference TRBV28 and TRBJ2-2, the CDR3 gives the full variable domain: DVKVTQSSRYLVKRTGEKVFLECVQDMDHENMFWYRQDPGLGLRLIYFSYDVKMKEKGDIPEGYSVSREKKERFSLILESASTNQTSMYLCASSPPPSVPGELFFGEGSRLTVL.

The chain recombines TRBV28 with TRBJ2-7, with TRBD2 matching over 10 bases. Germline CDR1 MDHEN, CDR2 SYDVKM. CDR3 size: 14 residues. V was clipped by 9 bases and J by 3 bases; unmatched bases: 8. As DNA, the CDR3 is TGTGCCAGTAGTAGGACTAGCGGCCACTACGAGCAGTACTTC. Encoded protein: CASSRTSGHYEQYF.